The rows below give T cell receptor beta chains drawn from one sample of a study of cytotoxic CD8 clonotypes in ibrutinib-treated CLL. Generated by immunoSEQ multiplex PCR, the TCRdb table keeps only in-frame clones and is missing some. The table includes approximately 190,000 clones, more than 70% detected once. Sequenced here: PBMCs, sampled after 12 months of ibrutinib treatment. Source of these receptors: a human donor with chronic lymphocytic leukemia. Each CDR3 is given with its conserved first and last residue. A D gene is named only where the DNA matches it firmly. Clone sizes are given selectively: once, few, many, or a class where the clone is expanded.

V	size	J	D	CDR3	DNA
TRBV10-1	.	TRBJ1-1	.	CASSENRAPYTEAFF	TGCGCCAGCAGTGAGAACAGGGCGCCTTACACTGAAGCTTTCTTT
TRBV10-2	.	TRBJ2-1	.	CASSDNEQFF	TGCGCCAGCAGTGACAATGAGCAGTTCTTC
TRBV7-7	.	TRBJ1-4	.	CASSLAVGDNEKLFF	TGTGCTAGCAGCTTAGCTGTGGGGGACAATGAAAAACTGTTTTTT
TRBV28	.	TRBJ2-7	.	CASSAYSEQYF	TGTGCCAGCAGCGCTTATTCCGAGCAGTACTTC
TRBV10-3	.	TRBJ1-6	TRBD1	CAISAGTGGESPLHF	TGTGCCATCAGTGCCGGGACAGGGGGCGAATCACCCCTCCACTTT
TRBV9	few	TRBJ2-7	.	CASSVTFQSEQYF	TGTGCCAGCAGCGTGACCTTTCAGTCCGAGCAGTACTTC
TRBV4-2	.	TRBJ1-5	.	CASSQVSVGVSGNQPQHF	TGTGCCAGCAGCCAAGTCTCGGTAGGGGTTTCGGGCAATCAGCCCCAGCATTTT
TRBV18	.	TRBJ1-5	.	CASSSDSNQPQHF	TGTGCCAGCTCGTCAGACAGCAATCAGCCCCAGCATTTT
TRBV29-1	.	TRBJ2-7	.	CSVAVTGTYEQYF	TGCAGCGTTGCCGTGACGGGAACCTACGAGCAGTACTTC
TRBV18	.	TRBJ2-7	.	CASSPATPTGEQYF	TGTGCCAGCTCACCAGCGACCCCCACCGGCGAGCAGTACTTC
TRBV19	few	TRBJ2-3	TRBD2	CASSTLGLAATDTQYF	TGTGCCAGTAGTACCCTGGGACTAGCGGCCACAGATACGCAGTATTTT
TRBV19	.	TRBJ2-3	TRBD2	CASSMSLAGGTDTQYF	TGTGCCAGTAGTATGTCTCTAGCGGGAGGGACAGATACGCAGTATTTT
TRBV28	.	TRBJ2-7	TRBD1	CASSGQGGRQYF	TGTGCCAGCAGTGGACAGGGGGGACGGCAGTACTTC